The sequence of this T cell receptor beta chain was determined in a study of cytomegalovirus exposure and HLA in healthy donors. At the level of the study: Both the roughly 120 validation repertoires and the 600 to 750 first-cohort repertoires used the same platform, as reported by a later analysis. Study-wide points: The investigators catalogued under 200 TCR beta chains as cytomegalovirus-associated.

Measured with immunoSEQ multiplex PCR; TCRdb has only the in-frame clones, and not every one. The table includes around 150,000 clones, 70% to 85% detected once. In regard to this clone: Its target is not known.

Germline V gene sequence: CDR1 MDHEN, CDR2 SYDVKM. Trimming cost V 5 bases and J 6 bases; bases outside gene matches: 6. The CDR3 contains 13 residues. The sequence was obtained from a man in his thirties or forties in good health and CMV-seropositive. The sequenced sample consisted of PBMCs. The chain combines TRBV28 with TRBJ1-2, with TRBD1 identical over 7 bases. The CDR3 protein is CASSDDRVHGYTF. CDR3 bases: TGTGCCAGCAGTGACGACAGGGTACATGGCTACACCTTC.